Sequencing of this T cell receptor (beta chain) was carried out in a study of CD8+ T cells in alopecia areata. About the study: It was oral tofacitinib, at 5 to 10 mg twice daily, that treated patients received. Dosing with tofacitinib proceeded for 6 to 18 months, followed by 6 months off drug.

Overall study results and limits: Alopecia totalis/universalis scalp especially showed more expanded CD8+ clones than normal scalp.

T lymphocytes (CD4+ and CD8+) were sorted from PBMCs. The sample holds a few counts of this clone. Antigen specificity is unknown. Other nucleotide sequences from this sample produce the same CDR3. Sequencing relied on a cDNA template that was reverse transcribed from extracted RNA. The table came from immunoSEQ multiplex PCR; TCRdb's copy has only in-frame clones and leaves some out. The sample gives some 240,000 clones, 50% to 65% of which show up once; less than 0.6% is in the top ten. Trimming pared 4 bases from V and 4 bases from J, leaving 11 bases between. CDR1 and CDR2 (germline): SQVTM, ANQGSEA. The CDR3 is made up of 13 amino acids.

The chain has TRBV29-1 and TRBJ2-1; D is undetermined. Material: CD4+ T cells sorted from blood, obtained at week 0. The source is a human donor with alopecia areata. Here the CDR3 reads CSVGPSGYNEQFF. DNA of the CDR3: TGCAGCGTTGGCCCCTCGGGTTACAATGAGCAGTTCTTC.